This T cell receptor beta chain came from a study of blood T cell repertoires in COVID-19. Method: immunoSEQ multiplex PCR; TCRdb's copy keeps in-frame clones and lacks some. Here the sample spans some 110,000 clones, 70% to 85% being singletons. This CDR3 has 14 residues. Germline V gives CDR1 SQVTM, CDR2 ANQGSEA. The V segment lost 7 bases and the J segment 9 bases; nucleotides outside the gene matches: 15. The TCR was taken from a man aged 70 or older with active or convalescent COVID-19. This chain joins TRBV29-1 and TRBJ2-1; 7 nucleotides align to TRBD2. Sample: peripheral blood. DNA for the CDR3: TGCAGCGCCGCCCGAGGTGGGAGGGCCTTTGAGCAGTTCTTC. Translation: CSAARGGRAFEQFF.